This is a list of T cell receptor beta chains from one sample in a study of blood T cell repertoires in COVID-19. Profiling relied on immunoSEQ multiplex PCR, and the TCRdb table lists in-frame clones only, not all of them. The sample holds 75,000 to 90,000 clones, around 80% seen once. Specimen: peripheral blood. The receptors were gathered from a man in his sixties with COVID-19, enrolled during active disease. The CDR3 runs from the conserved cysteine through the conserved F or W. The D gene is left open where the match is weak. Clone size is given for some rows only: seen once, a few or many times, or a class if the clone is expanded.

>TRBJ2-2|few|TRBV6-1|TRBD1
CASSELLLSGGGELFF
TGTGCCAGCAGTGAACTCCTCCTATCAGGGGGCGGGGAGCTGTTTTTT
>TRBJ2-3|NA|TRBV16|TRBD1
CASSRGTGRTDTQYF
TGTGCCAGCAGCCGAGGGACAGGCCGCACAGATACGCAGTATTTT
>TRBJ1-2|once|TRBV5-4|NA
CASSLEGEYGYTF
TGTGCCAGCAGCTTGGAAGGGGAATATGGCTACACCTTC
>TRBJ2-5|NA|TRBV18|TRBD2
CASSPETSGLQETQYF
TGTGCCAGCTCACCAGAAACTAGCGGGCTCCAAGAGACCCAGTACTTC
>TRBJ2-5|NA|TRBV7-2|NA
CASSFKAGIQETQYF
TGTGCCAGCAGCTTTAAGGCGGGGATCCAAGAGACCCAGTACTTC
>TRBJ1-2|NA|TRBV29-1|TRBD1
CSVDPTGTGSYGYTF
TGCAGCGTTGACCCCACCGGGACAGGGTCCTATGGCTACACCTTC
>TRBJ1-2|NA|TRBV5-1|NA
CASSLDTGHYGYTF
TGCGCCAGCAGCTTGGATACAGGGCACTATGGCTACACCTTC
>TRBJ2-3|NA|TRBV5-4|NA
CASSLGTTIADTQYF
TGTGCCAGCAGCTTAGGGACAACGATCGCAGATACGCAGTATTTT
>TRBJ1-2|NA|TRBV10-3|NA
CAIGSYNGYTF
TGTGCCATCGGGAGTTACAATGGCTACACCTTC
>TRBJ2-7|NA|TRBV5-8|TRBD1
CASSPPGDRVHEQYF
TGTGCCAGCAGCCCCCCGGGGGACAGGGTCCACGAGCAGTACTTC